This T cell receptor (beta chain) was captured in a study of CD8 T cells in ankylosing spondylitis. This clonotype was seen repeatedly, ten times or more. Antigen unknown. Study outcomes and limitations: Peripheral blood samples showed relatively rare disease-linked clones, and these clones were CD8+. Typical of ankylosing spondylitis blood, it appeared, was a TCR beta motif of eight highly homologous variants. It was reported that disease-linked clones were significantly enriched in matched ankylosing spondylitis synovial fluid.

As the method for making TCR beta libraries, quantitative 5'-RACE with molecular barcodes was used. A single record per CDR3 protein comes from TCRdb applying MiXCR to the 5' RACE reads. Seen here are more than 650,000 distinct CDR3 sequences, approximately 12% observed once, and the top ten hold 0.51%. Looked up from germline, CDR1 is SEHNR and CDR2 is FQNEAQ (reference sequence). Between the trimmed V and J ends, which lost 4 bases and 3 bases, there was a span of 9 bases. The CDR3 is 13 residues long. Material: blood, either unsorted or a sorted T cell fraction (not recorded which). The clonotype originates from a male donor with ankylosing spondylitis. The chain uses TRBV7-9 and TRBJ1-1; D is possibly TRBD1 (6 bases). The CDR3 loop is CASSSQGDTEAFF. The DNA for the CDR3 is TGTGCCAGCAGCTCACAGGGAGACACTGAAGCTTTCTTT.